Below are 30 T cell receptor beta chains sequenced from a single sample in a study of CD8+ T cells in alopecia areata. Treatment of the sample: oral pan-JAK inhibitor, 5-10 mg twice daily. Extraction of RNA preceded its reverse transcription into cDNA, which served as the sequencing template. Method: immunoSEQ multiplex PCR; TCRdb's copy keeps in-frame clones and lacks some. The table lists 110,000 to 150,000 clones, less than 70% of them singletons. This specimen was CD8+ T cells sorted from blood, taken at week 4, from a patient treated with tofacitinib. The origin of the receptors is a human donor with alopecia areata.

This rearrangement joins TRBV27 to TRBJ1-4, with D hard to call. Germline assignment: CDR1 MNHEY and CDR2 SMNVEV (reference sequence). The CDR3 covers 14 residues. V gave up 2 bases and J gave up 8 bases, with 12 bases separating them. This CDR3 reads CASSLDGLGEKLFF. CDR3 sequence (DNA): TGTGCCAGCAGTTTAGACGGCCTAGGCGAAAAACTGTTTTTT.

The chain has TRBV27 and TRBJ2-1, with D uncertain. Trimming removed 2 bases at V and 5 bases at J, with 1 base between. This CDR3 is 11 amino acids long. Germline V CDR1 and CDR2: MNHEY, SMNVEV (reference sequence). CDR3 loop: CASSLNNEQFF. The CDR3 DNA reads as TGTGCCAGCAGTTTAAACAATGAGCAGTTCTTC.

The sample holds a few counts of this clone. The chain employs TRBV29-1 and TRBJ2-1; 11 positions match TRBD2. V was clipped by 3 bases and J by 6 bases; unmatched bases: 4. The CDR3 is 14 amino acids. Germline V lookup: CDR1 SQVTM, CDR2 ANQGSEA. CDR3 sequence: CSVDSGGALNEQFF. In nucleotides, the CDR3 is TGCAGCGTTGATAGCGGGGGGGCCCTCAATGAGCAGTTCTTC.

The chain employs TRBV7-2 and TRBJ2-1; D is unresolved. CDR3 length: 14 amino acids. V lost 5 bases to trimming and J lost 9 bases, with 17 bases between them. In germline, CDR1 is SGHTA, CDR2 FQGNSA. CDR3 sequence: CASSRPRLEPEQFF. DNA of the CDR3: TGTGCCAGCAGCCGCCCCCGGCTGGAGCCTGAGCAGTTCTTC.

This chain joins TRBV23-1 and TRBJ2-7, with D maybe TRBD1 (5 bases). TRBV23-1 is flagged as an ORF with uncertain function. The CDR3 length is 14 residues. Trimming left V 4 bases short and J 5 bases short, with 15 bases between. CDR3 loop: CASSRGRAGDEQYF. The CDR3 coding sequence is TGCGCCAGCAGTCGAGGCAGGGCCGGAGACGAGCAGTACTTC.

On this clone: The junction differs from germline at one of its ends, possibly a read error. The V gene is TRBV29-1, the J gene TRBJ1-2; 7 bases match TRBD1. Looked up from germline, CDR1 is SQVTM and CDR2 is ANQGSEA. This CDR3 has 15 amino acids. CDR3 in DNA: TGCAGCATTGACCCTGGGCAAGGGGGCCCTTATGGCTACACCTTC. This gives the protein CSIDPGQGGPYGYTF. Full variable domain (missing parts from reference TRBV29-1 and TRBJ1-2): SAVISQKPSRDICQRGTSLTIQCQVDSQVTMMFWYRQQPGQSLTLIATANQGSEATYESGFVIDKFPISRPNLTFSTLTVSNMSPEDSSIYLCSIDPGQGGPYGYTFGSGTRLTVV.

This clone was picked up a small number of times. This chain joins TRBV2 and TRBJ1-2, with TRBD1 matching 11 bases. V lost 5 bases and J lost 4; bases outside the gene matches: 6. Germline assignment: CDR1 SNHLY and CDR2 FYNNEI. The CDR3 is 15 amino acids. CDR3 region: CASSPGTGGGYGYTF. The CDR3 region has the DNA TGTGCCAGCAGTCCCGGGACAGGGGGAGGCTATGGCTACACCTTC. The whole variable domain, filled in from reference TRBV2 and TRBJ1-2, reads EPEVTQTPSHQVTQMGQEVILRCVPISNHLYFYWYRQILGQKVEFLVSFYNNEISEKSEIFDDQFSVERPDGSNFTLKIRSTKLEDSAMYFCASSPGTGGGYGYTFGSGTRLTVV.

This clone was found a few times. In DNA, the CDR3 is TGCGCCAGCAGCTTACAGCGGGGGTCCTACAATGAGCAGTTCTTC. It translates to CASSLQRGSYNEQFF. The chain couples TRBV5-1 to TRBJ2-1; 8 bases match TRBD2. Germline CDR1 SGHRS, CDR2 YFSETQ. Losses at the gene ends were 2 bases for V and 1 base for J; bases not matched to a gene: 2. The CDR3 is 15 amino acids.

The gene calls are TRBV4-1 and TRBJ2-3; 9 bases line up with TRBD2. V trimming: 0 bases; J trimming: 4 bases; junction bases outside the gene matches: 8. This CDR3 has 17 residues. CDR1 is MGHRA and CDR2 is YSYEKL in the germline V gene. The CDR3 loop reads CASSQDEAGGQADTQYF. CDR3 bases: TGCGCCAGCAGCCAAGACGAAGCGGGGGGCCAGGCAGATACGCAGTATTTT.

This chain connects TRBV13 to TRBJ2-3; the match to TRBD1 covers 9 bases. This CDR3 is 15 amino acids long. The ends lost 2 bases at V and 3 bases at J; junction bases unmatched: 3. Germline CDR1 reads PRHDT; CDR2 reads FYEKMQ (reference sequence). CDR3 sequence reads: CASSLLGTGTDTQYF. The CDR3 bases are TGTGCCAGCAGCTTACTCGGGACAGGGACAGATACGCAGTATTTT.

The chain employs TRBV27 and TRBJ2-7, with 8 nucleotides matching TRBD1. CDR3 size: 13 residues. Germline values: CDR1 MNHEY, CDR2 SMNVEV (reference sequence). CDR3: CATRTGSGREQYF. CDR3 bases: TGTGCGACAAGGACAGGGAGTGGACGCGAGCAGTACTTC.

A single count supports this clone. The rearrangement links TRBV7-3 to TRBJ2-6, with D possibly being TRBD1 (6 bases). The length of the CDR3 is 15 residues. Germline-derived CDR1 and CDR2 are SGHTA and FQGTGA. Trimming cost V 3 bases and J 2 bases, with 8 bases left between them. The CDR3 region is CASSLPGAGANVLTF. CDR3 sequence (DNA): TGTGCCAGCAGCTTGCCAGGGGCTGGGGCCAACGTCCTGACTTTC.

The CDR3 loop is CSVHGGWGGELFF. As DNA, the CDR3 is TGCAGCGTTCACGGGGGATGGGGCGGGGAGCTGTTTTTT. The gene calls are TRBV29-1 and TRBJ2-2, with D possibly matching TRBD2 (6 bases). V was trimmed by 5 bases and J by 7 bases, leaving 14 bases between them. This CDR3 region has 13 residues. The germline V gene has CDR1 SQVTM and CDR2 ANQGSEA.

This clone occurred a few times. The CDR3 loop is CASSSNLEAFF. In nucleotides, the CDR3 is TGTGCCAGCAGCTCTAATCTTGAAGCTTTCTTT. V usage is TRBV13 and J usage is TRBJ1-1; D unresolved. Germline V gene data show CDR1 as PRHDT and CDR2 as FYEKMQ (reference sequence). Trimming removed 4 bases at V and 7 bases at J, with 7 bases between. This CDR3 comprises 11 residues.

The CDR3 spells CASRPSDSYEQYF. The CDR3 bases are TGTGCCAGCAGACCTTCCGACAGCTACGAGCAGTACTTC. V and J are TRBV4-2 and TRBJ2-7; weak D call: TRBD1 (5 bases). The ends were cut back, 6 bases at V and 3 bases at J, with 12 bases in the middle. The CDR3 runs to 13 residues. CDR1 is LGHNA and CDR2 is YNFKEQ in the germline V gene.

This chain connects TRBV11-2 to TRBJ2-5; D is unresolved. The CDR3 is made up of 13 amino acids. Germline assignment: CDR1 SGHAT and CDR2 FQNNGV. V lost 2 bases, J lost 0 bases, and 4 bases lay in between. DNA for the CDR3: TGTGCCAGCAGCTTATGGTACCAAGAGACCCAGTACTTC. It specifies CASSLWYQETQYF.

In its sample, this clone was seen a few times. CDR3 in DNA: TGTGCCAGCAGTGAATCCGGGACAGGGGGCTACGAGCAGTACTTC. This gives the protein CASSESGTGGYEQYF. This chain joins TRBV6-1 and TRBJ2-7, with 11 bases identical to TRBD1. The germline V gene has CDR1 MNHNS and CDR2 SASEGT. The V and J ends lost 2 bases and 3 bases, in that order; junction bases with no gene match: 3. The CDR3 covers 15 residues.

The chain carries TRBV5-1 and TRBJ1-4; weak D call: TRBD1 (5 bases). Germline V gene lookup returns CDR1 SGHRS and CDR2 YFSETQ. V lost 2 bases and J lost 4, with 15 bases in between. The CDR3 totals 16 residues. The CDR3 region has the DNA TGCGCCAGCAGCTTAGCAGGGAGCACCTTTAATGAAAAACTGTTTTTT. It encodes CASSLAGSTFNEKLFF.

The genes are TRBV5-4 and TRBJ2-7; no reliable D call. The germline V and J ends were trimmed by 0 bases and 6 bases, with 16 bases remaining between them. This CDR3 comprises 15 residues. Germline V gene data show CDR1 as SGHNT and CDR2 as YYREEE (reference sequence). This chain's CDR3 is CASSLESSGSGEQYF. DNA for the CDR3: TGTGCCAGCAGCTTGGAATCTAGTGGGTCAGGCGAGCAGTACTTC.

A few counts support this clone. The chain carries TRBV6-5 and TRBJ1-5; D is unresolved. Germline V gene sequence: CDR1 MNHEY, CDR2 SVGAGI. The V gene lost 5 bases and the J gene lost 2 bases, with 10 bases spanning the gap. The CDR3 spans 14 residues. The chain's CDR3 is CASSEHGGNQPQHF. Here the CDR3 DNA reads TGTGCCAGCAGTGAACACGGGGGCAATCAGCCCCAGCATTTT.

This clone came up a few times. The rearrangement links TRBV14 to TRBJ2-7, with D possibly matching TRBD2 (6 bases). Germline CDR1 is SGHDN and CDR2 is FVKESK. The CDR3 has 12 residues. V shed 8 bases and J shed 7 bases, with 15 bases lying between them. For the CDR3, the DNA is TGTGCCAGCGGTCAGAGTCGGGGGGAGCAGTACTTC. Its translation: CASGQSRGEQYF. Drawing the rest from reference TRBV14 and TRBJ2-7, the complete variable domain is EAGVTQFPSHSVIEKGQTVTLRCDPISGHDNLYWYRRVMGKEIKFLLHFVKESKQDESGMPNNRFLAERTGGTYSTLKVQPAELEDSGVYFCASGQSRGEQYFGPGTRLTVT.

This clone appeared a few times. The chain combines TRBV4-3 with TRBJ1-2; no definite D call. The ends were cut back, 1 base at V and 4 bases at J, with 13 bases in the middle. This CDR3 has 15 residues. Germline assignment: CDR1 LGHNA and CDR2 YSLEER. The CDR3, as DNA: TGCGCCAGCAGCCAAGCCTACAACTCAGCCTATGGCTACACCTTC. Encoded protein: CASSQAYNSAYGYTF.

The chain couples TRBV18 to TRBJ2-7, with D perhaps matching TRBD2 (6 bases). Germline CDR1 reads KGHSH; CDR2 reads LQKENI. The CDR3 contains 15 residues. Trimming removed 0 bases from V and 0 bases from J, with 9 bases in between. CDR3 in amino acids: CASSPPEGSSYEQYF. CDR3 in DNA: TGTGCCAGCTCACCACCGGAGGGAAGCTCCTACGAGCAGTACTTC.

CDR3 in amino acids: CASSESVGRVETQYF. In nucleotides, the CDR3 is TGTGCCAGCAGTGAGTCCGTAGGGCGGGTAGAGACCCAGTACTTC. The chain couples TRBV2 to TRBJ2-5; weak D call: TRBD2 (5 bases). The germline V and J ends were trimmed by 3 bases and 4 bases, with 15 bases remaining between them. This CDR3 comprises 15 residues. Germline V gene data show CDR1 as SNHLY and CDR2 as FYNNEI.

The genes are TRBV27 and TRBJ1-5, with D hard to call. V was cut by 6 bases and J by 3 bases, with 9 bases left in between. CDR1 and CDR2 from the germline V gene are MNHEY and SMNVEV (reference sequence). This CDR3 region has 13 residues. The CDR3 nucleotides are TGTGCCAGCAGCCAGACCCTCAATCAGCCCCAGCATTTT. Translating gives CASSQTLNQPQHF.

The V gene is TRBV7-9, the J gene TRBJ2-7, with a weak D call TRBD2 (6 bases). The CDR3 has 12 residues. V was pared by 4 bases and J by 4 bases, with 8 bases between. Germline V lookup: CDR1 SEHNR, CDR2 FQNEAQ (reference sequence). The CDR3 DNA reads as TGTGCCAGCAGCTACCGGGGGTACGAGCAGTACTTC. It specifies CASSYRGYEQYF.

This chain links TRBV7-9 with TRBJ1-1, with D maybe TRBD1 (5 bases). This CDR3 is 12 amino acids long. Germline CDR1 is SEHNR and CDR2 is FQNEAQ (reference sequence). Trimming left V 4 bases short and J 4 bases short, with 7 bases between. CDR3 protein: CASSWGGTEAFF. The CDR3, as DNA: TGTGCCAGCAGCTGGGGGGGCACTGAAGCTTTCTTT.

The chain combines TRBV15 with TRBJ1-5, with D hard to call. The germline V and J ends were trimmed by 4 bases and 3 bases, with 13 bases remaining between them. Germline lookup yields CDR1 LNHNV and CDR2 YYDKDF (reference sequence). There are 15 residues in the CDR3. The CDR3 nucleotides are TGTGCCACCAGCAAGGCGGACGGCTCCAATCAGCCCCAGCATTTT. Translating gives CATSKADGSNQPQHF.

J is TRBJ2-2 and V is TRBV2, with D uncertain. Germline CDR1 is SNHLY and CDR2 is FYNNEI. With 5 bases removed from V and 0 bases from J, the gap between germline ends came to 19 bases. This CDR3 has 18 amino acids. The CDR3: CASSCWRFSKANTGELFF. The CDR3 nucleotides read TGTGCCAGCAGTTGCTGGAGATTCTCTAAAGCGAACACCGGGGAGCTGTTTTTT.

The V and J genes are TRBV5-1 and TRBJ2-7; D is undetermined. This CDR3 has 11 amino acids. CDR1 and CDR2 (germline): SGHRS, YFSETQ. V lost 1 base, J lost 5 bases, and 4 bases lay in between. In DNA, the CDR3 is TGCGCCAGCAGCTTGAGCCACGAGCAGTACTTC. Amino acids: CASSLSHEQYF.